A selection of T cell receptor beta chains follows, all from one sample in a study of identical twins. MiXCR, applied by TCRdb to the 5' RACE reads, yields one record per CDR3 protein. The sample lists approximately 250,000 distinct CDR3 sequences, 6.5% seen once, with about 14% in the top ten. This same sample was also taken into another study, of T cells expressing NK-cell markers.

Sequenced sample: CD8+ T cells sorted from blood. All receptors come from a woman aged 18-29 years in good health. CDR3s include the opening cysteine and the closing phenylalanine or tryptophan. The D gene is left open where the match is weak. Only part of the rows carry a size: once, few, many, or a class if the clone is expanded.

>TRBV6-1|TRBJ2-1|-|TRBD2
CASGGIAGNEQFF
TGTGCCAGCGGGGGTATAGCGGGTAATGAGCAGTTCTTC
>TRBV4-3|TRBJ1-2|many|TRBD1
CASSQATFRGGEYGYTF
TGCGCCAGCAGCCAAGCCACCTTTAGAGGGGGCGAATATGGCTACACCTTC
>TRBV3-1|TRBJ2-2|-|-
CASSQGGNTGELFF
TGTGCCAGCAGCCAAGGGGGGAACACCGGGGAGCTGTTTTTT
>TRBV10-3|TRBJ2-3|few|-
CAISESRQGSISDTQYF
TGTGCCATCAGTGAGTCGCGGCAGGGGAGCATTTCAGATACGCAGTATTTT
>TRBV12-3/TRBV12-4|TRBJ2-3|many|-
CASSIGADTQYF
TGTGCCAGCTCGATTGGGGCAGATACGCAGTATTTT
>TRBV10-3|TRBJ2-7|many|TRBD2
CAISEPDSGRQQYF
TGTGCCATCAGTGAGCCGGATAGCGGGAGGCAGCAGTACTTC
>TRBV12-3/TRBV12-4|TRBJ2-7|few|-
CASGLGTPYEQYF
TGTGCCAGCGGCCTCGGGACACCGTACGAGCAGTACTTC
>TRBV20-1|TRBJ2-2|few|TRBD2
CSATTSTNTGELFF
TGCAGTGCTACGACTAGCACCAACACCGGGGAGCTGTTTTTT
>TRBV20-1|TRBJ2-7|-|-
CSARSPDQDYEQYF
TGCAGTGCCAGATCCCCCGACCAGGACTACGAGCAGTACTTC
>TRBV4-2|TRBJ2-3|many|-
CASSQDLGGKQYF
TGTGCCAGCAGCCAAGATCTTGGGGGAAAGCAGTATTTT
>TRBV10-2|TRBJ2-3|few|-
CASSALRFTDTQYF
TGCGCCAGCAGTGCCTTGCGGTTCACAGATACGCAGTATTTT
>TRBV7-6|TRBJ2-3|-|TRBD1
CASSPGTAVSVTQYF
TGTGCCAGCAGTCCCGGGACAGCCGTTTCAGTTACGCAGTATTTT
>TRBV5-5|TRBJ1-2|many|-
CASSLAFESSYGYTF
TGTGCCAGCAGCTTGGCCTTCGAGTCTAGCTATGGCTACACCTTC
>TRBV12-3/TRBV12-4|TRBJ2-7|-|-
CASRTGGSYEQYF
TGTGCCAGCAGAACCGGGGGATCCTACGAGCAGTACTTC
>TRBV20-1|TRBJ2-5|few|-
CSARDEGSVWPETQYF
TGCAGTGCTAGAGACGAAGGGAGTGTGTGGCCCGAGACCCAGTACTTC